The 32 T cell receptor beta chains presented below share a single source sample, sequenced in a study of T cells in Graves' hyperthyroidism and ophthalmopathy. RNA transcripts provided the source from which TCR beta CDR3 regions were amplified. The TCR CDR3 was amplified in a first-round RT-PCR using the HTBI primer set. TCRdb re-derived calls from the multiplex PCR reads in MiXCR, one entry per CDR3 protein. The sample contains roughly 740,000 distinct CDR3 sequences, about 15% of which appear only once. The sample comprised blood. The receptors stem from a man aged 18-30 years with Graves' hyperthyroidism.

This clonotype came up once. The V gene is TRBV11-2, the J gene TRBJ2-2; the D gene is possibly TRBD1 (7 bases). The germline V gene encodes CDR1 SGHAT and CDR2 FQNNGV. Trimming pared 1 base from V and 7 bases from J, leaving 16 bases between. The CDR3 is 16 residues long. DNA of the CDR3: TGTGCCAGCAGCTTAGGGAGGGGGCGAGGGATCGGGGAGCTGTTTTTT. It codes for CASSLGRGRGIGELFF.

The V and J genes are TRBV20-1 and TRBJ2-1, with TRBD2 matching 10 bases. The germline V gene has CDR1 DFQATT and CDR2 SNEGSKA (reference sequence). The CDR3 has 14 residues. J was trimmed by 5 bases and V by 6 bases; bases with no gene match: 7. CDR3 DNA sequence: TGCAGTGCCTCTAGCGGGAGCCTAAACAATGAGCAGTTCTTC. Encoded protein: CSASSGSLNNEQFF.

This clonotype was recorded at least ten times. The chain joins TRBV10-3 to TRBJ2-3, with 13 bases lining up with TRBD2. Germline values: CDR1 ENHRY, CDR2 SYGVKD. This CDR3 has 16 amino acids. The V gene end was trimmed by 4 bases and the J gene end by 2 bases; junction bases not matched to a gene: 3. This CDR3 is CAISGTSGSSTDTQYF. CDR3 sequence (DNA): TGTGCCATCAGTGGGACTAGCGGGAGTTCCACAGATACGCAGTATTTT.

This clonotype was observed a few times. CDR3 amino acids: CASSVGTGKIHEQYF. CDR3 in DNA: TGTGCCAGCAGCGTCGGGACAGGGAAGATCCACGAGCAGTACTTC. This rearrangement joins TRBV9 to TRBJ2-7; 9 bases match TRBD1. Germline V gene sequence: CDR1 SGDLS, CDR2 YYNGEE. This CDR3 spans 15 amino acids. With V trimmed by 2 bases and J by 5 bases, 8 bases remained unmatched.

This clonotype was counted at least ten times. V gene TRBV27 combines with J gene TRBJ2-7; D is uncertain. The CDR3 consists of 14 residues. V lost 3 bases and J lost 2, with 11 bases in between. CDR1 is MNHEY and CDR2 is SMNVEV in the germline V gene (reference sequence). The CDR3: CASSFRGYTYEQYF. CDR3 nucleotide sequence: TGTGCCAGCAGTTTTCGAGGATATACCTACGAGCAGTACTTC.

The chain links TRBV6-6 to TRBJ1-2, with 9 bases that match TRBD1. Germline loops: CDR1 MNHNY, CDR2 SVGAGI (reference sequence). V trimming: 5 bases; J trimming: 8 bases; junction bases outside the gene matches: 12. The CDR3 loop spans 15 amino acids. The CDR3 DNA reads TGTGCCAGCAGTGCGCCGGGACAGGGATCTGGGGGCTACACCTTC. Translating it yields CASSAPGQGSGGYTF.

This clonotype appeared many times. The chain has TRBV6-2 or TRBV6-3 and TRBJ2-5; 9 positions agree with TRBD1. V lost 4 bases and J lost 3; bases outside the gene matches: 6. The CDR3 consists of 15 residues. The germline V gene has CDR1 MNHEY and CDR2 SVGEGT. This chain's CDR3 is CASSSPGTGKETQYF. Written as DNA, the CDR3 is TGTGCCAGCAGTTCCCCCGGGACAGGGAAAGAGACCCAGTACTTC.

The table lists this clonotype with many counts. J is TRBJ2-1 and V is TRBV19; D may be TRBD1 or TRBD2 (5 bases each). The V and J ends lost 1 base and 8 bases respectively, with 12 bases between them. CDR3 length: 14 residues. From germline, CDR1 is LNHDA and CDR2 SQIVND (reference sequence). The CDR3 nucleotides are TGTGCCAGTAGTATAGTGGGAGAGGGACATGAGCAGTTCTTC. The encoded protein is CASSIVGEGHEQFF.

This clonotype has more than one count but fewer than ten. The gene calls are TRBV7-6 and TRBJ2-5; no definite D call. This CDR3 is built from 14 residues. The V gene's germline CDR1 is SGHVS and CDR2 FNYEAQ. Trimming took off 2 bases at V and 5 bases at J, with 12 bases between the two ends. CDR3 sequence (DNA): TGTGCCAGCAGCTTATGGCGGAAAGGGGAGACCCAGTACTTC. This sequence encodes CASSLWRKGETQYF.

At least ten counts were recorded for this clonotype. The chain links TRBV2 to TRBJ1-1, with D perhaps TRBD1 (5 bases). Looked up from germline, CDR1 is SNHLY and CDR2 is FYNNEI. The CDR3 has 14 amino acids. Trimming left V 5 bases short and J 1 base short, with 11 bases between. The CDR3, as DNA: TGTGCCAGCAGTTTAGACAGCAGGAACACTGAAGCTTTCTTT. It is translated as CASSLDSRNTEAFF.

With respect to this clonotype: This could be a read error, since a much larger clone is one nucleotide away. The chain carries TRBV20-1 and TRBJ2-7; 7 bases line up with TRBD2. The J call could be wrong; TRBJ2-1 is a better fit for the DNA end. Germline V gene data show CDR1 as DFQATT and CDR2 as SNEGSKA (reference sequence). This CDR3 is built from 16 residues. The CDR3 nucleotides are TGCAGTGTTCCAGATAGGCTCGGGACTACCTCCTACGAGCAGTTCTTC. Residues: CSVPDRLGTTSYEQFF.

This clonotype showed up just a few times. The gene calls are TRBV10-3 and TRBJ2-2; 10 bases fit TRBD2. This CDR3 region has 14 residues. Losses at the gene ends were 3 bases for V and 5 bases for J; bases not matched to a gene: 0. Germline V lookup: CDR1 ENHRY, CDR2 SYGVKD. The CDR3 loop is CAISELAGTGELFF. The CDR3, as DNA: TGTGCCATCAGTGAACTAGCGGGAACCGGGGAGCTGTTTTTT.

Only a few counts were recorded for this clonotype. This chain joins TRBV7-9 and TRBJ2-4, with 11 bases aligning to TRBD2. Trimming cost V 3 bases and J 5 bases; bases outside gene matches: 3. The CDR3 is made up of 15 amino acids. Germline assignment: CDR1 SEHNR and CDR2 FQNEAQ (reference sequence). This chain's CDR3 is CASSLTSGTQNIQYF. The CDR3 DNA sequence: TGTGCCAGCAGCTTGACTAGCGGGACCCAAAACATTCAGTACTTC.

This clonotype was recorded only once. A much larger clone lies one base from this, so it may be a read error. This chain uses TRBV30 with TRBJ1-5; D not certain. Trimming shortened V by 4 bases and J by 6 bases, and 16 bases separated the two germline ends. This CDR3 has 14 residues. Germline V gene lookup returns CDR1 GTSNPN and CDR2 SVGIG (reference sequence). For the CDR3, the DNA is TGTGCCTGGACTGTAGCAGGTTGGAGTCAGCCCCAGCATTTT. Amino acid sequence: CAWTVAGWSQPQHF. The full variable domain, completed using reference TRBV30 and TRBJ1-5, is SQTIHQWPATLVQPVGSPLSLECTVEGTSNPNLYWYRQAAGRGLQLLFYSVGIGQISSEVPQNLSASRPQDRQFILSSKKLLLSDSGFYLCAWTVAGWSQPQHFGDGTRLSIL.

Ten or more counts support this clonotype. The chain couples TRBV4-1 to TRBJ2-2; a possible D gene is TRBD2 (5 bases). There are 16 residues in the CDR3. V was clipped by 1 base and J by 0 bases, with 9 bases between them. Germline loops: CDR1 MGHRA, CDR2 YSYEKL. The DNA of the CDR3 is TGCGCCAGCAGCCAAGTCACTAGGGCGAACACCGGGGAGCTGTTTTTT. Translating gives CASSQVTRANTGELFF.

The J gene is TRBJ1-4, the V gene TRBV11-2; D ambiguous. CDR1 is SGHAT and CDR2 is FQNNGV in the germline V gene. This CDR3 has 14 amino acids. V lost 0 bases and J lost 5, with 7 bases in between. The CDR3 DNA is TGTGCCAGCAGCTTAGAGCAAGAGAATGAAAAACTGTTTTTT. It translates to CASSLEQENEKLFF.

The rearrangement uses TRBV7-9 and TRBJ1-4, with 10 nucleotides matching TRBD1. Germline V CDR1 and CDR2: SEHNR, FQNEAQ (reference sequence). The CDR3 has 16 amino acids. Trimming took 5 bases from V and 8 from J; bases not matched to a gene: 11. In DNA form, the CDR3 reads TGTGCCAGCAGCCCCACTCGGACAGGGGGAAGGGAAAAACTGTTTTTT. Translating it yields CASSPTRTGGREKLFF.

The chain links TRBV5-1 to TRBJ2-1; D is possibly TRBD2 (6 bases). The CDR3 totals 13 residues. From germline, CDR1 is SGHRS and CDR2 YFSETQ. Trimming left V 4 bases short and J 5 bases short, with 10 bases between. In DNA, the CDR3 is TGCGCCAGCAGCCCCACTAGCAACAATGAGCAGTTCTTC. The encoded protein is CASSPTSNNEQFF.

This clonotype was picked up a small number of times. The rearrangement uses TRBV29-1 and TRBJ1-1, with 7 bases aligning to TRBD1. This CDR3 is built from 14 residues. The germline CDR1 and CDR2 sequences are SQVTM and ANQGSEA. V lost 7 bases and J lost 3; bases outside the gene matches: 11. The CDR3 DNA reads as TGCAGCGAGACAGGGCCAAATGGCGACACTGAAGCTTTCTTT. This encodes CSETGPNGDTEAFF.

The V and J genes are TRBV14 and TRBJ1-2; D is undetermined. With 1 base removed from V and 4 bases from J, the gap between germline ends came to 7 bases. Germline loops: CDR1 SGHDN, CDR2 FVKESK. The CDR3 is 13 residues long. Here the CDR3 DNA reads TGTGCCAGCAGCCAAGGGGTTTTCTATGGCTACACCTTC. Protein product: CASSQGVFYGYTF.

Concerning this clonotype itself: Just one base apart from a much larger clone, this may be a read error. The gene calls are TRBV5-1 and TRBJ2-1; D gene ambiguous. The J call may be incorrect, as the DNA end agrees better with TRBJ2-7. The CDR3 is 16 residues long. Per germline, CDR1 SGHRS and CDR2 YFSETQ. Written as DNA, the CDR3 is TGCGCCAGCAGCTTGCGTGCCGCTACCACCAACAATGAGCAGTACTTC. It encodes CASSLRAATTNNEQYF.

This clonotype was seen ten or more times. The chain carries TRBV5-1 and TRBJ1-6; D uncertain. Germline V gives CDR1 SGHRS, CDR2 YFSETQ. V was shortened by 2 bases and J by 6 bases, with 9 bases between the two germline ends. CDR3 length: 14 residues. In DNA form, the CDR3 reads TGCGCCAGCAGCTTTGGGAGCCCTAATTCACCCCTCCACTTT. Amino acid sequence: CASSFGSPNSPLHF.

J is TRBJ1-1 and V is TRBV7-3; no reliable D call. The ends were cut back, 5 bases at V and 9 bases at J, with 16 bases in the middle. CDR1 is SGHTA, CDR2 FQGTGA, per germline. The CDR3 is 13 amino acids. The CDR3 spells CASSPSPGGKAFF. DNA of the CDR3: TGTGCCAGCAGCCCTAGCCCGGGAGGCAAAGCTTTCTTT.

The CDR3 DNA is TGTGCCAGTAGTAACCCCCTAGCGGGAGCCCCCTACGAGCAGTACTTC. Translated, it gives CASSNPLAGAPYEQYF. The chain couples TRBV19 to TRBJ2-7, with 10 bases aligning to TRBD2. The CDR3 consists of 16 residues. Trimming at V came to 4 bases and at J to 2 bases, leaving 8 bases not matched to a gene. CDR1 is LNHDA and CDR2 is SQIVND in the germline V gene (reference sequence).

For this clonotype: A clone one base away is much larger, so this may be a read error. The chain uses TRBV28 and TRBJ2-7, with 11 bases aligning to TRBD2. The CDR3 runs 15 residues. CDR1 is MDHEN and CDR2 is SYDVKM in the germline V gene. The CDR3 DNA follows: TGTGACAGCAGACGGGGACTAGCGGATACCTACGAGCAGTACTTC. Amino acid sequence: CDSRRGLADTYEQYF.

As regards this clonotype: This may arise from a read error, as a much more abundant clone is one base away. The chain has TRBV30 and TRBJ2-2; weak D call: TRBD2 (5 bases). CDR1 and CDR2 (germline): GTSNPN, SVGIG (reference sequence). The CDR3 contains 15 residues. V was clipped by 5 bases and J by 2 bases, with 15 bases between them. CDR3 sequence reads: CAWGQPGYNTGELFF. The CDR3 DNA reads TGTGCCTGGGGCCAACCGGGATATAACACCGGGGAGCTGTTTTTT.

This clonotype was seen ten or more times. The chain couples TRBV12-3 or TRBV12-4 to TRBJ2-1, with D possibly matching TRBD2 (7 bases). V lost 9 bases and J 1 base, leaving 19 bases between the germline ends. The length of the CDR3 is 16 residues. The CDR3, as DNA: TGTGCCAGTACCCGGGGGCGGGAGTGGTCCTACAATGAGCAGTTCTTC. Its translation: CASTRGREWSYNEQFF.

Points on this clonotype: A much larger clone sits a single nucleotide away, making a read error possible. The CDR3 bases are TGTGCCAGCACCCGGGACCACTACGAGCAGTACTTC. It is translated as CASTRDHYEQYF. The chain links TRBV12-3 or TRBV12-4 to TRBJ2-7; D tentatively fits TRBD1 or TRBD2 (5 bases each). The CDR3 length is 12 residues. Trimming pared 7 bases from V and 3 bases from J, leaving 10 bases between.

The CDR3 DNA is TGTGCCACCAGTGATTTCGGGACGGGTAGCACAGATACGCAGTATTTT. The encoded protein is CATSDFGTGSTDTQYF. The J gene is TRBJ2-3, the V gene TRBV24-1; either TRBD1 or TRBD2 may supply D (5 bases each). The CDR3 has 16 residues. Trimming stripped 1 base from V and 0 bases from J, with 10 bases between. Germline V gives CDR1 KGHDR, CDR2 SFDVKD.

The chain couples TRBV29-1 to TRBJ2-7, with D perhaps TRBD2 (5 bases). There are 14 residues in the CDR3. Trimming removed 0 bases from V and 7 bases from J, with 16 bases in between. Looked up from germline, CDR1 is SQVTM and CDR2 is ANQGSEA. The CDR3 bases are TGCAGCGTTGAAGACCCCGCGGGTTTGGAAGAGCAGTACTTC. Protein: CSVEDPAGLEEQYF.

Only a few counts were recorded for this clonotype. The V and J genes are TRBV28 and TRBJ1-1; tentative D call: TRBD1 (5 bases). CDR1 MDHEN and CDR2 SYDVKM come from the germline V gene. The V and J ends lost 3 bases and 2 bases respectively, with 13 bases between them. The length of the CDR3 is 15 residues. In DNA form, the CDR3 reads TGTGCCAGCAGTTTTGTAGGGGATGGTAACACTGAAGCTTTCTTT. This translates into CASSFVGDGNTEAFF.

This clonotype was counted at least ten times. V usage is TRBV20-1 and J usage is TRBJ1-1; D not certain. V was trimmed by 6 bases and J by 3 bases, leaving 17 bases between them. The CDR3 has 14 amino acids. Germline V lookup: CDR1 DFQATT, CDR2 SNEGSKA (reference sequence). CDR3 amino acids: CSAFPSRGDTEAFF. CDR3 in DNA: TGCAGTGCCTTCCCCTCACGGGGAGACACTGAAGCTTTCTTT.